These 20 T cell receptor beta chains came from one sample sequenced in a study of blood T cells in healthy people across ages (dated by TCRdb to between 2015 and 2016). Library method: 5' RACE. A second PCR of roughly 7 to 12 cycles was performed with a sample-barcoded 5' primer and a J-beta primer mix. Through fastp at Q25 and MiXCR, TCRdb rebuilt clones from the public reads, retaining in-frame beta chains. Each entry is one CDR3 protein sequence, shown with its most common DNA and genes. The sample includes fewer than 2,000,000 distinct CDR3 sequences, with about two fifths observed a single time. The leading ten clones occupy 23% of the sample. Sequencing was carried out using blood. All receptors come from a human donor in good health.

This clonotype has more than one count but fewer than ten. The DNA for the CDR3 is TGCAGCGTTGGACAGGGGAAGGATCAGCCCCAGCATTTT. This gives the protein CSVGQGKDQPQHF. The chain is built from TRBV29-1 and TRBJ1-5; TRBD1 matches at 8 bases. V dropped 4 bases and J dropped 5; count of bases not matched to a gene: 4. CDR3 length: 13 residues. CDR1 and CDR2 from the germline V gene are SQVTM and ANQGSEA. Variable domain in full (rest from reference TRBV29-1 and TRBJ1-5): SAVISQKPSRDICQRGTSLTIQCQVDSQVTMMFWYRQQPGQSLTLIATANQGSEATYESGFVIDKFPISRPNLTFSTLTVSNMSPEDSSIYLCSVGQGKDQPQHFGDGTRLSIL.

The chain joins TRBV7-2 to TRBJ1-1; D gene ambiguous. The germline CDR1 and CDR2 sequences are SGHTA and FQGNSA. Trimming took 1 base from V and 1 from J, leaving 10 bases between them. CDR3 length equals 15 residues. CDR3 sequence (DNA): TGTGCCAGCAGCTTAGTGGTGGGGAGGAACACTGAAGCTTTCTTT. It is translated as CASSLVVGRNTEAFF.

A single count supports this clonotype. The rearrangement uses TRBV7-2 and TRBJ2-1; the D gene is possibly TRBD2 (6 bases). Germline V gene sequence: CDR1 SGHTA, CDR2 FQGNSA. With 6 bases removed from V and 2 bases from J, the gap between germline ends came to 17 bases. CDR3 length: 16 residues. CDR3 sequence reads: CASSQTGGAPYNEQFF. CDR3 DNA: TGTGCCAGCAGTCAGACTGGCGGGGCGCCCTACAATGAGCAGTTCTTC.

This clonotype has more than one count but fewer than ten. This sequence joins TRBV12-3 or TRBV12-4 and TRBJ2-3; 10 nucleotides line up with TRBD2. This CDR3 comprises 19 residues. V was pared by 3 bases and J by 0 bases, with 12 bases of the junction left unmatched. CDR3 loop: CASSFYFQRGGKSTDTQYF. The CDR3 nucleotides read TGTGCCAGCAGTTTTTACTTCCAGCGGGGGGGCAAAAGCACAGATACGCAGTATTTT.

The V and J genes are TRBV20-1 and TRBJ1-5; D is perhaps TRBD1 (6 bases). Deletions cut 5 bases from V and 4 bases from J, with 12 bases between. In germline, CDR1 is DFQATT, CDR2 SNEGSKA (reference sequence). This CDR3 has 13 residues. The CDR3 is CSASRQENQPQHF. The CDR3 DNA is TGCAGTGCTTCCCGACAGGAGAATCAGCCCCAGCATTTT.

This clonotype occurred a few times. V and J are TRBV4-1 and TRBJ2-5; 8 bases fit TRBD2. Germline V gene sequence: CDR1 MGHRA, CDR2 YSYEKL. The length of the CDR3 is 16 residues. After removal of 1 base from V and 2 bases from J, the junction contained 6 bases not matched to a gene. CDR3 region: CASSQGSGGVQETQYF. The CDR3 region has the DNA TGCGCCAGCAGCCAAGGGAGCGGGGGAGTTCAAGAGACCCAGTACTTC.

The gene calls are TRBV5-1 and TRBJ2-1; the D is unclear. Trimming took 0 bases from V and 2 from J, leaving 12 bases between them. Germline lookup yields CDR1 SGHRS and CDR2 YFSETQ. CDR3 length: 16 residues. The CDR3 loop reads CASSLDVGGTYNEQFF. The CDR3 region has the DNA TGCGCCAGCAGCTTGGACGTTGGCGGAACCTACAATGAGCAGTTCTTC.

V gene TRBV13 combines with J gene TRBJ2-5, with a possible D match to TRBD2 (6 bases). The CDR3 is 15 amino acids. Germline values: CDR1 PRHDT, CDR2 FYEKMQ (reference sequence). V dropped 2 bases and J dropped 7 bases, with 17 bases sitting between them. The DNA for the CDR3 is TGTGCCAGCAGCTTAAGAGGGAGGCGAGAAGGGACCCAGTACTTC. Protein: CASSLRGRREGTQYF.

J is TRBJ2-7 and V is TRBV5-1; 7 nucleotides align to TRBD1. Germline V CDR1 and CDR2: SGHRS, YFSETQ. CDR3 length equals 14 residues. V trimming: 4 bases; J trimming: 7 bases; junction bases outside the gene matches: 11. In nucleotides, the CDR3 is TGCGCCAGCAGCACGGGACAGTACCATGAGGAGCAGTACTTC. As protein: CASSTGQYHEEQYF.

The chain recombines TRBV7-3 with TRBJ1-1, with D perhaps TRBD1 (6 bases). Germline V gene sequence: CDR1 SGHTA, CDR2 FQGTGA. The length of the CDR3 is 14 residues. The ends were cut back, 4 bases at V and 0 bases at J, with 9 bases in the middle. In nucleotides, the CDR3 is TGTGCCAGCAGCTCAGGGGTGATGAACACTGAAGCTTTCTTT. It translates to CASSSGVMNTEAFF.

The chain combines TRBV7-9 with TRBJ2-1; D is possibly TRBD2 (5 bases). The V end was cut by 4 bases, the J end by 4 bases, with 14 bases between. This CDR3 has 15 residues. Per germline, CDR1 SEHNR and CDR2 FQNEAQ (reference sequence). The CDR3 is CASSSPTGNYNEQFF. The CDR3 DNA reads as TGTGCCAGCAGCTCGCCCACGGGAAATTACAATGAGCAGTTCTTC. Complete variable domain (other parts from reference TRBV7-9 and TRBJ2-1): DTGVSQNPRHKITKRGQNVTFRCDPISEHNRLYWYRQTLGQGPEFLTYFQNEAQLEKSRLLSDRFSAERPKGSFSTLEIQRTEQGDSAMYLCASSSPTGNYNEQFFGPGTRLTVL.

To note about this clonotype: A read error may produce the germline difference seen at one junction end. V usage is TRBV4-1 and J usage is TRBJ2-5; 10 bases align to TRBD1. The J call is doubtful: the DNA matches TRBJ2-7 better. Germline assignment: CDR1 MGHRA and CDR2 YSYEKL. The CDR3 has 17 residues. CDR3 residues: CVSSQDGTGAVWDEQYF. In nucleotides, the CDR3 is TGCGTCAGCAGCCAAGATGGGACAGGGGCGGTTTGGGACGAGCAGTACTTC.

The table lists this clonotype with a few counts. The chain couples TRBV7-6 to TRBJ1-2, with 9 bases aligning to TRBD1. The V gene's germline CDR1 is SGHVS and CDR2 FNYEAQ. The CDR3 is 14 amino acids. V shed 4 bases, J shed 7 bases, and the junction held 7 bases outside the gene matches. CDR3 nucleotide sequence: TGTGCCAGCAGCTCCCGACAGGGGGTTGGTGGCTACACCTTC. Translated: CASSSRQGVGGYTF.

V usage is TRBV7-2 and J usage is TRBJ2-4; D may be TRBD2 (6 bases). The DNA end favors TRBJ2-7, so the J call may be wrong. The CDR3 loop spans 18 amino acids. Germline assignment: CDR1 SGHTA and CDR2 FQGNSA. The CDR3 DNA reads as TGTGCCAGCAGCAATACAGGACCGTCTGGCGGGGCCTCCTACGAGCAGTACTTC. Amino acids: CASSNTGPSGGASYEQYF.

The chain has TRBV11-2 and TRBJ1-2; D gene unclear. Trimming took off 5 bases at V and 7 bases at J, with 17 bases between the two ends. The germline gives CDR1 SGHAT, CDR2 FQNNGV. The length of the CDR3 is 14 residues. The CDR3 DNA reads TGTGCCAGCAGCCCGATTGCCGTCTCGGGTGGCTACACCTTC. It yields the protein CASSPIAVSGGYTF.

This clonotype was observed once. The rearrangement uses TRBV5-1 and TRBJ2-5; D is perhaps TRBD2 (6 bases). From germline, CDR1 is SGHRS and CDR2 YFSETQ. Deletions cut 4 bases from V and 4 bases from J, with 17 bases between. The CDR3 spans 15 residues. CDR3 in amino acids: CASSPVGPAGETQYF. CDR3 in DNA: TGCGCCAGCAGCCCGGTGGGGCCAGCGGGAGAGACCCAGTACTTC.

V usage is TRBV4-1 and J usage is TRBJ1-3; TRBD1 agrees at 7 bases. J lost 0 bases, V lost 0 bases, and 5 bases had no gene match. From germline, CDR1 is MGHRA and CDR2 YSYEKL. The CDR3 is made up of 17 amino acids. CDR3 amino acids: CASSQEGTARSGNTIYF. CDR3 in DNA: TGCGCCAGCAGCCAAGAGGGGACAGCACGCTCTGGAAACACCATATATTTT.

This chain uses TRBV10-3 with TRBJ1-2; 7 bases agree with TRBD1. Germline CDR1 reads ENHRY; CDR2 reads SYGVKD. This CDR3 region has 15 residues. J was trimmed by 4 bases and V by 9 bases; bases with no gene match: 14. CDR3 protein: CAIYPGGQSAYGYTF. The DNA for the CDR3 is TGTGCCATTTACCCGGGGGGACAGAGCGCCTATGGCTACACCTTC.

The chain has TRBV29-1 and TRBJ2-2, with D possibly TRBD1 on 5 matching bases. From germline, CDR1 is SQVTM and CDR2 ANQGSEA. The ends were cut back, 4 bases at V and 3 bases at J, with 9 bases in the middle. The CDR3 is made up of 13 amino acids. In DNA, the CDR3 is TGCAGCGTTGGACAGCTATACACCGGGGAGCTGTTTTTT. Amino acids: CSVGQLYTGELFF.

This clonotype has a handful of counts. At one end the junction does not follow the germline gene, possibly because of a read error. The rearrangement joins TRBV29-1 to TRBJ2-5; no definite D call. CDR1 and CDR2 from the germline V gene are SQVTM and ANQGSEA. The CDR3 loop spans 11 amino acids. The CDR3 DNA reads TGCGGCGTTGAAGTAACGGAGACCCAGTACTTC. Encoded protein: CGVEVTETQYF.